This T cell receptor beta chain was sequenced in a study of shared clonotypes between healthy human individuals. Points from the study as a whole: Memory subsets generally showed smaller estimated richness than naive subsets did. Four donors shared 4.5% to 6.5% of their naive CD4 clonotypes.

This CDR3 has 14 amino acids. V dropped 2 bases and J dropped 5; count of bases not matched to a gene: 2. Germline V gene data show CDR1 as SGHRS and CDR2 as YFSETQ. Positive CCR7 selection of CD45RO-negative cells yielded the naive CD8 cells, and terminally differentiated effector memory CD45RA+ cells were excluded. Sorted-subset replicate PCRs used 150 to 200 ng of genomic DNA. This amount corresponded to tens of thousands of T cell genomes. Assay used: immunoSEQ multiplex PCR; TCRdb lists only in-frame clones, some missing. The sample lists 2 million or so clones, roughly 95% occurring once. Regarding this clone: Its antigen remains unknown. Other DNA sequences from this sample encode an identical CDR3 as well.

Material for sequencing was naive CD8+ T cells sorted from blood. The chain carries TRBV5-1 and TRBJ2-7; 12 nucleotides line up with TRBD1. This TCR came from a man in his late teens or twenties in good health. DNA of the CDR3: TGCGCCAGCAGCTTAGGGACAGGGGGCGACGAGCAGTACTTC. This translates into CASSLGTGGDEQYF.